Below are 13 T cell receptor beta chains sequenced from a single sample in a study of response to subunit inactivated influenza vaccine (dated 2018 in TCRdb). The library was generated by RT-PCR. The instrument given in TCRdb is Illumina HiSeq 2500. In-frame beta chains were kept once TCRdb had trimmed the public reads at Q25 with fastp and called clones with MiXCR. Each CDR3 protein gets just one entry, which takes the most common genes and DNA from the rows behind it. The sample yields more than 500,000 distinct CDR3 sequences; around 10% were counted once. Of the sample, approximately 11% is held by the ten largest clones. The same sample was also studied in work on T cells expressing NK-cell markers. Per that second paper: The TCR beta cDNA libraries were made using 5'RACE template switching, a step that added both a universal primer site and unique molecular identifiers.

Sequencing was performed on PBMCs from blood, taken on the day of vaccination. Receptor source: a man over 45 who received an inactivated influenza vaccine. Donor details come from another sample of the same person, matched by shared clones.

This clonotype was observed at least ten times. V and J are TRBV7-9 and TRBJ1-1, with D unclear. Trimming shortened V by 5 bases and J by 8 bases, and 15 bases separated the two germline ends. Germline values: CDR1 SEHNR, CDR2 FQNEAQ (reference sequence). CDR3 size: 13 residues. DNA of the CDR3: TGTGCCAGCAGCCCCAAGACTGAGTTCGAAGCTTTCTTT. Translating it yields CASSPKTEFEAFF.

In the case of this clonotype: Relative to the germline gene, one junction end is altered; a read error may explain this. The genes are TRBV7-7 and TRBJ2-7; D gene ambiguous. The germline CDR1 and CDR2 sequences are SSHAT and FNYEAQ (reference sequence). The CDR3 loop spans 16 amino acids. This chain's CDR3 is CASSLVIGTNSYEQYF. The CDR3, as DNA: TGTGCTAGCAGCTTAGTAATAGGCACCAATTCCTACGAGCAGTACTTC.

This clonotype was counted only a few times. V and J are TRBV2 and TRBJ2-3; TRBD1 is a possible D gene (5 bases). Germline V CDR1 and CDR2: SNHLY, FYNNEI. Deletions cut 8 bases from V and 0 bases from J, with 12 bases between. This CDR3 region has 14 residues. CDR3 protein: CASGTGASTDTQYF. CDR3 coding DNA: TGTGCCAGCGGCACAGGAGCTAGCACAGATACGCAGTATTTT.

This clonotype was counted a few times. The chain combines TRBV9 with TRBJ2-7; D is perhaps TRBD1 (6 bases). CDR1 SGDLS and CDR2 YYNGEE come from the germline V gene. V was shortened by 0 bases and J by 5 bases, with 15 bases between the two germline ends. This CDR3 is built from 15 residues. CDR3 sequence (DNA): TGTGCCAGCAGCGTAGGCCAGGGGAAAGGCAACGAGCAGTACTTC. Translating gives CASSVGQGKGNEQYF. Looking up the rest from reference TRBV9 and TRBJ2-7 gives the full variable domain: DSGVTQTPKHLITATGQRVTLRCSPRSGDLSVYWYQQSLDQGLQFLIQYYNGEERAKGNILERFSAQQFPDLHSELNLSSLELGDSALYFCASSVGQGKGNEQYFGPGTRLTVT.

The V and J genes are TRBV2 and TRBJ2-7; D is perhaps TRBD2 (6 bases). Germline V gives CDR1 SNHLY, CDR2 FYNNEI. This CDR3 has 14 residues. Trimming cost V 6 bases and J 5 bases, with 17 bases left between them. In DNA, the CDR3 is TGTGCCAGCAGGCGGGGCTTGAGCACCCACGAGCAGTACTTC. It specifies CASRRGLSTHEQYF.

This chain links TRBV6-2 or TRBV6-3 with TRBJ2-7, with a possible D match to TRBD2 (6 bases). The CDR3 totals 15 residues. Per germline, CDR1 MNHEY and CDR2 SVGEGT. The V end lost 4 bases, the J end lost 4 bases, and 17 bases lay between the germline ends. The chain's CDR3 is CASSSSGTGHYEQYF. The CDR3 DNA reads TGTGCCAGCAGTTCCTCCGGGACTGGCCATTACGAGCAGTACTTC.

This clonotype has just a few counts. The chain has TRBV15 and TRBJ2-7; 11 positions agree with TRBD2. Germline CDR1 is LNHNV and CDR2 is YYDKDF (reference sequence). With 1 base clipped from V and 6 bases from J, the junction kept 11 bases outside the gene matches. The CDR3 runs to 17 residues. CDR3 in amino acids: CATSRAPWVAGGLEQYF. The CDR3 DNA reads as TGTGCCACCAGCAGAGCCCCCTGGGTAGCGGGGGGGCTCGAGCAGTACTTC.

This clonotype was observed a handful of times. DNA for the CDR3: TGCAGCGTGCAGCCAGAGTACTATGGCTACACCTTC. Translation gives CSVQPEYYGYTF. The rearrangement links TRBV29-1 to TRBJ1-2; no definite D call. This CDR3 region has 12 residues. Deletions cut 6 bases from V and 3 bases from J, with 11 bases between. CDR1 and CDR2 (germline): SQVTM, ANQGSEA.

J is TRBJ2-4 and V is TRBV7-9, with 10 bases identical to TRBD1. Germline lookup yields CDR1 SEHNR and CDR2 FQNEAQ (reference sequence). CDR3 length: 15 residues. V trimming: 1 base; J trimming: 8 bases; junction bases outside the gene matches: 5. In nucleotides, the CDR3 is TGTGCCAGCAGCTTAGTAGGGACAGGGGATTACATTCAGTACTTC. Its translation is CASSLVGTGDYIQYF.

A few counts support this clonotype. The chain recombines TRBV5-6 with TRBJ2-5; TRBD2 agrees at 13 bases. CDR1 SGHDT and CDR2 YYEEEE come from the germline V gene. J was trimmed by 6 bases and V by 4 bases; bases with no gene match: 9. CDR3 length: 16 residues. The CDR3 DNA reads as TGTGCCAGCAGCCCGGGACTAGCGGGGTTACGACAGACCCAGTACTTC. As protein: CASSPGLAGLRQTQYF. Combining the CDR3 with reference TRBV5-6 and TRBJ2-5 gives the whole variable domain DAGVTQSPTHLIKTRGQQVTLRCSPKSGHDTVSWYQQALGQGPQFIFQYYEEEERQRGNFPDRFSGHQFPNYSSELNVNALLLGDSALYLCASSPGLAGLRQTQYFGPGTRLLVL.

This rearrangement joins TRBV10-3 to TRBJ2-7, with 9 bases identical to TRBD1. This CDR3 region has 14 residues. Germline CDR1 ENHRY, CDR2 SYGVKD. V shed 5 bases and J 4 bases; nucleotides not matched to a gene: 6. Here the CDR3 DNA reads TGTGCCATCAGTTCCTTAGGACAGGGGTACGAGCAGTACTTC. Protein product: CAISSLGQGYEQYF.

This clonotype was found a few times. V gene TRBV28 combines with J gene TRBJ2-1, with 7 positions matching TRBD1. The CDR3 has 15 amino acids. Germline CDR1 MDHEN, CDR2 SYDVKM. The junction had 4 bases not matched to a gene; V was cut back by 3 bases and J by 2 bases. As DNA, the CDR3 is TGTGCCAGCAGTTTTTGGACAGGCCCCTACAATGAGCAGTTCTTC. Its protein product is CASSFWTGPYNEQFF.

J is TRBJ2-2 and V is TRBV4-1, with a possible D match to TRBD1 (7 bases). V was trimmed by 4 bases and J by 3 bases, leaving 18 bases between them. The CDR3 loop spans 17 amino acids. Per the germline V gene, CDR1 is MGHRA and CDR2 is YSYEKL. In DNA, the CDR3 is TGCGCCAGCAGCCCTCAAGGTCCCAGGGGGGACACCGGGGAGCTGTTTTTT. This sequence encodes CASSPQGPRGDTGELFF.